The 8 T cell receptor beta chains below were found in one sample sequenced in a study of blood T cell repertoires in COVID-19. Assay: immunoSEQ multiplex PCR; the TCRdb copy retains only in-frame clones and omits some. The profile shows under 170,000 clones, 84% of them singletons. Sequencing was performed on peripheral blood. The source is a man in his 70s with acute or convalescent COVID-19.

The V gene is TRBV3-1 (or the pseudogene TRBV3-2), the J gene TRBJ1-5; no firm D call. V was shortened by 1 base and J by 2 bases, with 12 bases between the two germline ends. Germline CDR1 and CDR2: LGHDT and YNNKEL (reference sequence). The CDR3 contains 16 residues. CDR3 protein: CASSQGGSGGNQPQHF. The CDR3, as DNA: TGTGCCAGCAGCCAAGGTGGAAGCGGGGGCAATCAGCCCCAGCATTTT.

The chain links TRBV6-2 or TRBV6-3 to TRBJ1-6, with TRBD1 matching over 10 bases. Germline values: CDR1 MNHEY, CDR2 SVGEGT. This CDR3 contains 17 residues. V lost 4 bases to trimming and J lost 7 bases; unmatched junction nucleotides: 10. The CDR3 spells CASSSTLQTGGNSPLHF. Here the CDR3 DNA reads TGTGCCAGCAGTTCCACGTTACAGACAGGGGGCAATTCACCCCTCCACTTT.

V is TRBV25-1 and J is TRBJ1-2; D possibly corresponds to TRBD1 (6 bases). Trimming stripped 6 bases from V and 6 bases from J, with 20 bases between. This CDR3 has 15 residues. From germline, CDR1 is MGHDK and CDR2 SYGVNS. The CDR3 coding sequence is TGTGCCAGCAGCCTAGGGGGGGCTACACGACATGGCTACACCTTC. Translated, it gives CASSLGGATRHGYTF.

The chain employs TRBV3-1 (or the pseudogene TRBV3-2) and TRBJ2-7; possible D gene TRBD2, 6 bases. The CDR3 length is 16 residues. The V gene's germline CDR1 is LGHDT and CDR2 YNNKEL (reference sequence). V was trimmed by 4 bases and J by 1 base, leaving 17 bases between them. CDR3 residues: CASSRHSGPESYEQYF. CDR3 sequence (DNA): TGTGCCAGCAGCCGACATAGCGGACCGGAATCCTACGAGCAGTACTTC.

V gene TRBV5-6 combines with J gene TRBJ2-3; 11 bases map to TRBD2. V dropped 2 bases and J dropped 6; count of bases not matched to a gene: 5. The CDR3 has 15 residues. Looked up from germline, CDR1 is SGHDT and CDR2 is YYEEEE. The CDR3 loop reads CASSLTSGSGDTQYF. CDR3 DNA sequence: TGTGCCAGCAGCTTAACTAGCGGGAGTGGGGATACGCAGTATTTT.

This chain connects TRBV10-2 to TRBJ1-1, with D possibly TRBD1 on 6 matching bases. V shed 6 bases and J shed 3 bases, with 8 bases lying between them. This CDR3 has 12 amino acids. Germline V gene lookup returns CDR1 WSHSY and CDR2 SAAADI. For the CDR3, the DNA is TGCGCCAGCAGAACAGGGTACACTGAAGCTTTCTTT. It codes for CASRTGYTEAFF.

The J gene is TRBJ2-7, the V gene TRBV6-5; 12 nucleotides align to TRBD1. CDR3 length: 16 amino acids. From germline, CDR1 is MNHEY and CDR2 SVGAGI. Trimming took 2 bases from V and 5 from J; bases not matched to a gene: 7. The CDR3 region has the DNA TGTGCCAGCAGTTACGGGGACAGGGGGCGAGTGCACGAGCAGTACTTC. This translates into CASSYGDRGRVHEQYF.

The V call is TRBV7-3, the J call TRBJ1-1; 7 nucleotides line up with TRBD1. This CDR3 comprises 15 residues. The germline gives CDR1 SGHTA, CDR2 FQGTGA. V shed 5 bases and J 1 base; nucleotides not matched to a gene: 7. CDR3 in DNA: TGTGCCAGCAGCCCTGGACAGGTTGCGAACACTGAAGCTTTCTTT. Translated, it gives CASSPGQVANTEAFF.